This TCR beta chain was recorded in a study of T cell repertoires in aging, cancer and after chemotherapy. About the study: Donors were grouped into six age bands spanning 30 or younger through 70 or older. Patients with chronic lymphocytic leukemia were sampled before and after fludarabine- or bendamustine-based chemotherapy. The full dataset contained some 8.7 million TCR reads.

Rearranged V-D-J TRB sequences were amplified with a mixed TRB-A/B primer pool. Via MiXCR, TCRdb re-called the multiplex PCR reads, giving one row per CDR3 protein. The sample has 4,000 to 4,500 distinct CDR3 sequences; around a quarter are singletons. This CDR3 comprises 15 residues. CDR1 is DFQATT and CDR2 is SNEGSKA in the germline V gene (reference sequence). V dropped 6 bases and J dropped 4 bases, with 18 bases sitting between them. TCR beta rearrangements were amplified from peripheral blood genomic DNA. The rearrangement uses TRBV20-1 and TRBJ1-4, with D unresolved. The clonotype was recovered from a human donor with a blood cancer. The sample was blood. The CDR3 loop is CSARALGLFNEKLFF. CDR3 bases: TGCAGTGCCCGCGCGTTAGGTCTTTTTAATGAAAAACTGTTTTTT.